This T cell receptor beta chain was documented in a study of blood T cell repertoires in COVID-19. Study background: Specimens from acute and convalescent COVID-19 originated in the United States, Italy and Spain. Sample material is recorded as cDNA or gDNA derived from T cells, B-cell-depleted T cells, or PBMCs.

In the authors' methods: Reference gene primer amplification gave nucleated cell count estimates. Using immunoSEQ multiplex PCR, the repertoire was profiled, and TCRdb retains in-frame clones only, with some absent. The DNA gave D and trimming, while V, J and clone size come from that table. The sample has around 380,000 clones; roughly 77% are singletons. From germline, CDR1 is SGHNT and CDR2 YYREEE (reference sequence). The CDR3 runs 12 residues. Trimming removed 0 bases at V and 4 bases at J, with 4 bases between. Specimen: peripheral blood. The chain joins TRBV5-4 to TRBJ1-2; no definite D call. This receptor was identified in a human donor with acute or convalescent COVID-19. The donor label of this sample is uncertain. The CDR3 sequence: CASSLDGYGYTF. CDR3 in DNA: TGTGCCAGCAGCTTGGACGGCTATGGCTACACCTTC.